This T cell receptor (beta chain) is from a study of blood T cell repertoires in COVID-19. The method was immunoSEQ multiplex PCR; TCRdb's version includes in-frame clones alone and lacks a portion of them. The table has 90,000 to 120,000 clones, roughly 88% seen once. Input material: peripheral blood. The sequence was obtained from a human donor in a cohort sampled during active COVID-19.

In nucleotides, the CDR3 is TGTGCCAGCAGCCCCAGCCCCGGGGCTGGACTAGCGGGAGGGGCCTACGAGCAGTACTTC. Translated: CASSPSPGAGLAGGAYEQYF. The rearrangement uses TRBV3-1 (or the pseudogene TRBV3-2) and TRBJ2-7; TRBD2 aligns across 15 bases. With V trimmed by 4 bases and J by 2 bases, 15 bases remained unmatched. This CDR3 is 20 amino acids long. The germline CDR1 and CDR2 sequences are LGHDT and YNNKEL (reference sequence).